This is a list of T cell receptor beta chains from one sample in a study of vaccination effects on CD4 cells after COVID-19. The antigens for these receptors are not known. Data came from immunoSEQ multiplex PCR; TCRdb stores just in-frame clones and leaves some out. The sample shows 25,000 to 30,000 clones, around 85% of them seen only once. Sequencing was performed on CD4+ T cells from PBMCs cultured with SARS-CoV-2 spike peptides, taken after COVID-19 vaccination. These receptors were obtained from a human donor who received a COVID-19 vaccine. Some clones in this sample may be carry-over from other donors' samples. CDR3s include the opening cysteine and the closing phenylalanine or tryptophan. Fields, in order: CDR3 protein, CDR3 DNA, D gene, V gene, J gene, clone size. A D gene is named only where the DNA matches it firmly. Size tells how often a clone was seen (once, few, many) or the class of an expanded clone, and some rows leave it out.

CDR3 protein: CASSVAPGQGGDTQYF; CDR3 DNA: TGTGCCAGCAGCGTAGCGCCGGGACAGGGCGGAGATACGCAGTATTTT; D gene: TRBD1; V gene: TRBV9; J gene: TRBJ2-3; clone size: once
CDR3 protein: CASGPGGGGELFF; CDR3 DNA: TGTGCTAGTGGTCCTGGAGGTGGCGGGGAGCTGTTTTTT; D gene: NA; V gene: TRBV12-5; J gene: TRBJ2-2; clone size: NA
CDR3 protein: CASSSLGTQYF; CDR3 DNA: TGTGCCAGCAGTTCCCTCGGTACGCAGTATTTT; D gene: NA; V gene: TRBV6-5; J gene: TRBJ2-3; clone size: NA
CDR3 protein: CASSPGGIGYGYTF; CDR3 DNA: TGTGCCAGCAGTCCCGGGGGGATCGGCTATGGCTACACCTTC; D gene: NA; V gene: TRBV6-5; J gene: TRBJ1-2; clone size: NA
CDR3 protein: CASSPLGQTADTQYF; CDR3 DNA: TGTGCCAGCAGCCCATTGGGACAGACAGCAGATACGCAGTATTTT; D gene: TRBD1; V gene: TRBV7-2; J gene: TRBJ2-3; clone size: NA
CDR3 protein: CASRDGQGDETQYF; CDR3 DNA: TGTGCCAGCAGGGACGGACAGGGCGACGAGACCCAGTACTTC; D gene: TRBD1; V gene: TRBV5-6; J gene: TRBJ2-5; clone size: NA
CDR3 protein: CASSSPAGKWEQFF; CDR3 DNA: TGCGCCAGCAGCTCGCCTGCCGGTAAGTGGGAGCAGTTCTTC; D gene: NA; V gene: TRBV5-1; J gene: TRBJ2-1; clone size: few
CDR3 protein: CASSLPGTAETQYF; CDR3 DNA: TGTGCCAGCAGTTTACCTGGGACAGCAGAGACCCAGTACTTC; D gene: TRBD1; V gene: TRBV28; J gene: TRBJ2-5; clone size: NA
CDR3 protein: CASSHAGQGNTEAFF; CDR3 DNA: TGTGCCAGCAGCCATGCGGGGCAGGGGAACACTGAAGCTTTCTTT; D gene: NA; V gene: TRBV3-1/TRBV3-2; J gene: TRBJ1-1; clone size: NA
CDR3 protein: CATSGQHTGELFF; CDR3 DNA: TGCGCCACCTCGGGACAGCACACCGGGGAGCTGTTTTTT; D gene: TRBD1; V gene: TRBV10-2; J gene: TRBJ2-2; clone size: NA
CDR3 protein: CASSFTGGAENEQFF; CDR3 DNA: TGTGCCAGCAGTTTCACAGGGGGCGCCGAAAATGAGCAGTTCTTC; D gene: TRBD1; V gene: TRBV2; J gene: TRBJ2-1; clone size: once
CDR3 protein: CATSEWGQGTDSNQPQHF; CDR3 DNA: TGTGCCACCAGCGAATGGGGACAGGGGACCGATAGCAATCAGCCCCAGCATTTT; D gene: TRBD1; V gene: TRBV15; J gene: TRBJ1-5; clone size: once
CDR3 protein: CASSLGQGVLAQYF; CDR3 DNA: TGTGCCAGCTCCCTGGGACAGGGGGTTTTGGCCCAGTACTTC; D gene: TRBD1; V gene: TRBV18; J gene: TRBJ2-5; clone size: NA
CDR3 protein: CASSPSASGGQETQYF; CDR3 DNA: TGTGCCAGTAGTCCCTCCGCTAGCGGCGGCCAAGAGACCCAGTACTTC; D gene: TRBD2; V gene: TRBV19; J gene: TRBJ2-5; clone size: once
CDR3 protein: CASSYSTKGRTPTAGQPQHF; CDR3 DNA: TGTGCCAGCAGTTACTCGACTAAGGGGAGGACACCCACGGCAGGTCAGCCCCAGCATTTT; D gene: NA; V gene: TRBV6-7; J gene: TRBJ1-5; clone size: NA
CDR3 protein: CATSDFRGATQETQYF; CDR3 DNA: TGTGCCACCAGTGATTTTAGAGGGGCCACCCAAGAGACCCAGTACTTC; D gene: NA; V gene: TRBV24-1; J gene: TRBJ2-5; clone size: NA
CDR3 protein: CASSDRGSGTEAFF; CDR3 DNA: TGTGCCAGCAGCGACAGGGGATCGGGCACTGAAGCTTTCTTT; D gene: TRBD1; V gene: TRBV2; J gene: TRBJ1-1; clone size: NA
CDR3 protein: CSASEGNTEAFF; CDR3 DNA: TGCAGTGCTAGTGAAGGGAACACTGAAGCTTTCTTT; D gene: NA; V gene: TRBV20-1; J gene: TRBJ1-1; clone size: NA
CDR3 protein: CASSVSPSTNEKLFF; CDR3 DNA: TGTGCCAGCAGCGTCTCCCCCTCAACTAATGAAAAACTGTTTTTT; D gene: NA; V gene: TRBV6-4; J gene: TRBJ1-4; clone size: NA
CDR3 protein: CASSHGYGAAANEKLFF; CDR3 DNA: TGTGCCAGCTCACACGGGTACGGCGCGGCCGCTAATGAAAAATTGTTTTTT; D gene: NA; V gene: TRBV18; J gene: TRBJ1-4; clone size: NA
CDR3 protein: CARSSGGGVGTTDTQYF; CDR3 DNA: TGTGCCAGAAGCTCTGGAGGAGGTGTCGGTACCACAGATACGCAGTATTTT; D gene: NA; V gene: TRBV5-3; J gene: TRBJ2-3; clone size: NA
CDR3 protein: CASSLEGEEVETQYF; CDR3 DNA: TGCGCCAGCAGCTTGGAGGGGGAAGAGGTGGAGACCCAGTACTTC; D gene: NA; V gene: TRBV5-1; J gene: TRBJ2-5; clone size: NA
CDR3 protein: CATSRDPGQKSEKLFF; CDR3 DNA: TGTGCCACCAGCAGAGATCCGGGACAGAAAAGTGAAAAACTGTTTTTT; D gene: TRBD1; V gene: TRBV15; J gene: TRBJ1-4; clone size: NA
CDR3 protein: CASSPSGTGSLNTEAFF; CDR3 DNA: TGTGCCAGTAGCCCTTCCGGGACAGGGTCTTTGAACACTGAAGCTTTCTTT; D gene: TRBD1; V gene: TRBV19; J gene: TRBJ1-1; clone size: NA
CDR3 protein: CASTLAGQQTGELFF; CDR3 DNA: TGTGCCAGCACCCTGGCAGGACAGCAAACTGGGGAGCTGTTTTTT; D gene: NA; V gene: TRBV27; J gene: TRBJ2-2; clone size: NA
CDR3 protein: CASSRGVITDTQYF; CDR3 DNA: TGCGCCAGCAGCCGGGGGGTTATCACAGATACGCAGTATTTT; D gene: TRBD2; V gene: TRBV5-1; J gene: TRBJ2-3; clone size: NA
CDR3 protein: CASSLGVNSPLHF; CDR3 DNA: TGTGCCAGCAGCTTAGGCGTAAATTCACCCCTCCACTTT; D gene: NA; V gene: TRBV7-9; J gene: TRBJ1-6; clone size: few
CDR3 protein: CASSSRNEKLFF; CDR3 DNA: TGTGCCAGCAGTTCACGGAATGAAAAACTGTTTTTT; D gene: NA; V gene: TRBV28; J gene: TRBJ1-4; clone size: NA
CDR3 protein: CASSSKGGNQPQHF; CDR3 DNA: TGTGCCAGCAGCTCGAAGGGTGGGAATCAGCCCCAGCATTTT; D gene: NA; V gene: TRBV7-2; J gene: TRBJ1-5; clone size: NA
CDR3 protein: CASRQDPNYGYTF; CDR3 DNA: TGCGCCAGCAGGCAGGACCCTAACTATGGCTACACCTTC; D gene: NA; V gene: TRBV5-1; J gene: TRBJ1-2; clone size: NA
CDR3 protein: CAISDTGQSFIQYF; CDR3 DNA: TGTGCCATCAGTGACACTGGACAGTCGTTCATTCAGTACTTC; D gene: NA; V gene: TRBV10-3; J gene: TRBJ2-4; clone size: NA
CDR3 protein: CASSLQGGQPQHF; CDR3 DNA: TGTGCCAGCAGCCTACAAGGGGGACAGCCCCAGCATTTT; D gene: NA; V gene: TRBV7-9; J gene: TRBJ1-5; clone size: once
CDR3 protein: CATSDPRGGGEAFF; CDR3 DNA: TGTGCCACCAGTGATCCCCGGGGGGGTGGTGAAGCTTTCTTT; D gene: NA; V gene: TRBV24-1; J gene: TRBJ1-1; clone size: NA
CDR3 protein: CASSLVAGTGTEAFF; CDR3 DNA: TGTGCCAGCAGCTTAGTGGCAGGGACGGGCACTGAAGCTTTCTTT; D gene: NA; V gene: TRBV7-9; J gene: TRBJ1-1; clone size: once
CDR3 protein: CASRPGLQNIQYF; CDR3 DNA: TGTGCCAGCAGGCCCGGACTGCAAAACATTCAGTACTTC; D gene: NA; V gene: TRBV2; J gene: TRBJ2-4; clone size: NA
CDR3 protein: CASSKGNYGYTF; CDR3 DNA: TGTGCCAGCAGTAAAGGGAACTATGGCTACACCTTC; D gene: NA; V gene: TRBV6-2/TRBV6-3; J gene: TRBJ1-2; clone size: NA
CDR3 protein: CASRRHLDQPQHF; CDR3 DNA: TGTGCCAGCAGAAGACATTTAGATCAGCCCCAGCATTTT; D gene: NA; V gene: TRBV2; J gene: TRBJ1-5; clone size: NA
CDR3 protein: CASSLGTDSNQPQHF; CDR3 DNA: TGTGCCAGCAGCTTAGGGACAGATAGCAATCAGCCCCAGCATTTT; D gene: NA; V gene: TRBV7-8; J gene: TRBJ1-5; clone size: few
CDR3 protein: CASSFWGLAGNTIYF; CDR3 DNA: TGTGCCAGCAGCTTCTGGGGGCTAGCTGGAAACACCATATATTTT; D gene: NA; V gene: TRBV7-2; J gene: TRBJ1-3; clone size: NA
CDR3 protein: CSGGSSGFSYNEQFF; CDR3 DNA: TGCAGCGGTGGTTCCTCGGGTTTCTCCTACAATGAGCAGTTCTTC; D gene: NA; V gene: TRBV29-1; J gene: TRBJ2-1; clone size: NA
CDR3 protein: CASSLGGTGNTEAFF; CDR3 DNA: TGTGCCAGCTCATTGGGGGGGACAGGGAACACTGAAGCTTTCTTT; D gene: TRBD1; V gene: TRBV18; J gene: TRBJ1-1; clone size: NA
CDR3 protein: CATSDSKQGSNSPLHF; CDR3 DNA: TGTGCCACCAGTGATTCGAAGCAGGGTAGCAATTCACCCCTCCACTTT; D gene: NA; V gene: TRBV24-1; J gene: TRBJ1-6; clone size: once
CDR3 protein: CASSDRGSGNTIYF; CDR3 DNA: TGTGCCAGCTCCGACAGGGGGTCTGGAAACACCATATATTTT; D gene: TRBD1; V gene: TRBV18; J gene: TRBJ1-3; clone size: few
CDR3 protein: CASATRDGRNSPLHF; CDR3 DNA: TGTGCCAGCGCGACCCGAGATGGACGTAATTCACCCCTCCACTTT; D gene: NA; V gene: TRBV2; J gene: TRBJ1-6; clone size: NA
CDR3 protein: CASSLAVRAEAFF; CDR3 DNA: TGCGCCAGCAGCTTGGCGGTGCGTGCTGAAGCTTTCTTT; D gene: NA; V gene: TRBV5-1; J gene: TRBJ1-1; clone size: NA
CDR3 protein: CASSRNRDTSTGELFF; CDR3 DNA: TGTGCCAGCAGTCGGAACCGGGACACCTCGACCGGGGAGCTGTTTTTT; D gene: NA; V gene: TRBV14; J gene: TRBJ2-2; clone size: NA
CDR3 protein: CAWSGGGAGELFF; CDR3 DNA: TGTGCCTGGAGCGGCGGGGGGGCCGGGGAGCTGTTTTTT; D gene: TRBD2; V gene: TRBV30; J gene: TRBJ2-2; clone size: NA
CDR3 protein: CASSADASSYNEQFF; CDR3 DNA: TGTGCCAGCAGCGCGGACGCGAGCTCCTACAATGAGCAGTTCTTC; D gene: NA; V gene: TRBV9; J gene: TRBJ2-1; clone size: NA
CDR3 protein: CASSFKASGGALFNEQFF; CDR3 DNA: TGTGCCAGCAGCTTTAAGGCTAGCGGGGGGGCCTTATTCAATGAGCAGTTCTTC; D gene: TRBD2; V gene: TRBV13; J gene: TRBJ2-1; clone size: NA
CDR3 protein: CASSLPTGTDTQYF; CDR3 DNA: TGCGCCAGCAGCTTGCCCACAGGCACAGATACGCAGTATTTT; D gene: NA; V gene: TRBV5-1; J gene: TRBJ2-3; clone size: NA
CDR3 protein: CASGGSGEFTDTQYF; CDR3 DNA: TGTGCCAGCGGAGGTAGCGGGGAGTTCACAGATACGCAGTATTTT; D gene: TRBD2; V gene: TRBV5-5; J gene: TRBJ2-3; clone size: once
CDR3 protein: CASSAAGTGYSPLHF; CDR3 DNA: TGTGCCAGCAGCGCAGCTGGGACAGGGTATTCACCCCTCCACTTT; D gene: TRBD1; V gene: TRBV5-4; J gene: TRBJ1-6; clone size: NA
CDR3 protein: CAISGSIGADSGYTF; CDR3 DNA: TGTGCCATCAGTGGGTCTATCGGGGCGGATAGTGGCTACACCTTC; D gene: NA; V gene: TRBV10-3; J gene: TRBJ1-2; clone size: NA
CDR3 protein: CASSPSGQANYGYTF; CDR3 DNA: TGTGCCAGCTCACCATCGGGACAGGCTAACTATGGCTACACCTTC; D gene: TRBD1; V gene: TRBV18; J gene: TRBJ1-2; clone size: NA
CDR3 protein: CASSEPSSTTDTQYF; CDR3 DNA: TGTGCCAGCAGTGAACCAAGCAGTACCACAGATACGCAGTATTTT; D gene: NA; V gene: TRBV25-1; J gene: TRBJ2-3; clone size: NA
CDR3 protein: CASSPGQTSGYTF; CDR3 DNA: TGTGCCAGCTCACCGGGACAAACCTCTGGCTACACCTTC; D gene: NA; V gene: TRBV18; J gene: TRBJ1-2; clone size: NA
CDR3 protein: CASSVDMGTDTQYF; CDR3 DNA: TGTGCCAGCAGCGTAGATATGGGGACCGATACGCAGTATTTT; D gene: NA; V gene: TRBV9; J gene: TRBJ2-3; clone size: NA
CDR3 protein: CASAPEPGNTEAFF; CDR3 DNA: TGCGCCAGTGCCCCGGAACCAGGGAACACTGAAGCTTTCTTT; D gene: NA; V gene: TRBV5-1; J gene: TRBJ1-1; clone size: NA
CDR3 protein: CASSAGVGNTIYF; CDR3 DNA: TGTGCCAGCAGCGCAGGGGTAGGAAACACCATATATTTT; D gene: NA; V gene: TRBV7-8; J gene: TRBJ1-3; clone size: NA
CDR3 protein: CASSFSRPGRTEAFF; CDR3 DNA: TGTGCCAGCAGCTTTTCTCGACCCGGGAGGACTGAAGCTTTCTTT; D gene: NA; V gene: TRBV14; J gene: TRBJ1-1; clone size: NA